This T cell receptor (beta chain) is from a study of T cell repertoires in cytomegalovirus infection. From the reads, TCRdb called clonotypes with MiXCR, one entry per CDR3 protein. Among 130,000 or so distinct CDR3 sequences listed, under 8.5% were seen once. This clonotype was recorded many times. The V gene end was trimmed by 7 bases and the J gene end by 4 bases; junction bases not matched to a gene: 15. CDR3 length equals 16 residues. Germline CDR1 and CDR2: SGHRS and YFSETQ. The sequence came from a human donor in good health (CMV status not recorded). Some clones in this sample may be carry-over from other donors' samples. The material sequenced was PBMCs. The V and J genes are TRBV5-1 and TRBJ1-1, with TRBD1 matching over 8 bases. The CDR3: CASYKDRVNKGTEAFF. The DNA for the CDR3 is TGCGCCAGCTACAAGGACAGGGTAAACAAGGGCACTGAAGCTTTCTTT.